Listed below are T cell receptor beta chains from one sample, sequenced in a study of beta chain features in type 1 diabetes. Sequenced by immunoSEQ multiplex PCR; TCRdb stores in-frame clones only, minus some. The sample shows 810,000 or so clones, about a sixth of them seen only once. Sequencing used naive CD4+ T cells from blood. These receptors were taken from a young woman in good health. The CDR3 runs from the conserved cysteine through the conserved F or W. D genes are given only for firm matches. A clone size is listed for some rows: how often the clone was seen (once, few, many), or a class if it is expanded.

J: TRBJ2-1; size: few; D: -; V: TRBV10-3; CDR3: CAISRDQYNEQFF; DNA: TGTGCCATCTCGCGGGACCAATACAATGAGCAGTTCTTC
J: TRBJ2-5; size: -; D: TRBD1; V: TRBV2; CDR3: CASSWAGQGYETQYF; DNA: TGTGCCAGCAGTTGGGCCGGACAGGGGTACGAGACCCAGTACTTC
J: TRBJ2-1; size: few; D: -; V: TRBV11-1; CDR3: CASSSLLAPEYNEQFF; DNA: TGTGCCAGCAGCTCATTGTTAGCCCCCGAATACAATGAGCAGTTCTTC
J: TRBJ2-1; size: few; D: -; V: TRBV25-1; CDR3: CASSEPHGHEQFF; DNA: TGTGCCAGCAGTGAACCCCACGGGCATGAGCAGTTCTTC
J: TRBJ1-2; size: -; D: -; V: TRBV2; CDR3: CASIRDAGYTF; DNA: TGTGCCAGCATACGGGATGCTGGCTACACCTTC
J: TRBJ2-3; size: once; D: TRBD2; V: TRBV5-4; CDR3: CASSLALPSGSPDTQYF; DNA: TGTGCCAGCAGCTTAGCCCTCCCAAGCGGGAGCCCAGATACGCAGTATTTT
J: TRBJ1-2; size: -; D: -; V: TRBV15; CDR3: CATSREGRRGYTF; DNA: TGTGCCACCAGCAGAGAGGGGCGGAGGGGCTACACCTTC
J: TRBJ2-1; size: -; D: TRBD2; V: TRBV7-2; CDR3: CASSLLRGLAYEQFF; DNA: TGTGCCAGCAGCCTCCTACGGGGACTAGCGTATGAGCAGTTCTTC
J: TRBJ2-7; size: few; D: TRBD1; V: TRBV7-2; CDR3: CASTRKAGGYEQYF; DNA: TGTGCCAGCACCCGGAAGGCAGGGGGATACGAGCAGTACTTC
J: TRBJ2-1; size: few; D: -; V: TRBV5-1; CDR3: CASSLSGRWSNEQFF; DNA: TGCGCCAGCAGCTTGAGCGGCAGATGGTCCAATGAGCAGTTCTTC
J: TRBJ2-3; size: -; D: TRBD1; V: TRBV27; CDR3: CASGRQGGTDTQYF; DNA: TGTGCCAGCGGAAGACAGGGTGGCACAGATACGCAGTATTTT
J: TRBJ1-2; size: -; D: -; V: TRBV28; CDR3: CASSLFRGNYGYTF; DNA: TGTGCCAGCAGTTTATTTAGGGGAAACTATGGCTACACCTTC
J: TRBJ2-7; size: few; D: TRBD1; V: TRBV7-6; CDR3: CASSLVAGTGQTYEQYF; DNA: TGTGCCAGCAGCTTAGTCGCCGGGACAGGGCAAACCTACGAGCAGTACTTC
J: TRBJ2-7; size: -; D: -; V: TRBV28; CDR3: CASSRTDYEQYF; DNA: TGTGCCAGCAGTCGGACAGACTACGAGCAGTACTTC
J: TRBJ2-5; size: -; D: TRBD2; V: TRBV5-4; CDR3: CASSTSSGRGAGETQYF; DNA: TGTGCCAGCAGCACATCGAGCGGGAGGGGCGCGGGAGAGACCCAGTACTTC
J: TRBJ2-7; size: -; D: TRBD2; V: TRBV28; CDR3: CASSIAGPTYEQYF; DNA: TGTGCCAGCAGCATAGCGGGACCGACCTACGAGCAGTACTTC
J: TRBJ2-6; size: few; D: -; V: TRBV9; CDR3: CASSVGRGSGANVLTF; DNA: TGTGCCAGCAGCGTAGGGCGGGGCTCTGGGGCCAACGTCCTGACTTTC
J: TRBJ2-2; size: -; D: TRBD1; V: TRBV9; CDR3: CASSPTDRAAGELFF; DNA: TGTGCCAGCAGCCCAACGGACAGGGCGGCCGGGGAGCTGTTTTTT
J: TRBJ2-3; size: few; D: TRBD1; V: TRBV29-1; CDR3: CSVDMRDRGDTQYF; DNA: TGCAGCGTTGATATGAGGGACAGGGGAGATACGCAGTATTTT
J: TRBJ2-1; size: few; D: TRBD2; V: TRBV25-1; CDR3: CASSPPKAGAPYNEQFF; DNA: TGTGCCAGCAGTCCACCAAAGGCGGGAGCCCCCTACAATGAGCAGTTCTTC
J: TRBJ2-7; size: -; D: -; V: TRBV5-4; CDR3: CASSLDGSAGSYEQYF; DNA: TGTGCCAGCAGCTTGGACGGGAGCGCCGGGTCCTACGAGCAGTACTTC
J: TRBJ2-1; size: -; D: -; V: TRBV21-1; CDR3: CASSKVCGSSNNEQFF; DNA: TGTGCCAGCAGCAAAGTCTGCGGGAGTTCGAACAATGAGCAGTTCTTC
J: TRBJ2-1; size: -; D: TRBD2; V: TRBV9; CDR3: CASSGNPAGGYEQFF; DNA: TGTGCCAGCAGCGGCAACCCTGCGGGGGGGTATGAGCAGTTCTTC
J: TRBJ1-1; size: -; D: TRBD1; V: TRBV7-2; CDR3: CASSLAAMGQGNTEAFF; DNA: TGTGCCAGCAGCTTAGCGGCAATGGGACAGGGGAACACTGAAGCTTTCTTT
J: TRBJ2-1; size: -; D: TRBD2; V: TRBV10-3; CDR3: CAISGLAGDHEQFF; DNA: TGTGCCATCAGTGGACTAGCGGGAGACCATGAGCAGTTCTTC
J: TRBJ2-5; size: -; D: TRBD2; V: TRBV7-6; CDR3: CASSHGLAQWGETQYF; DNA: TGTGCCAGCAGCCACGGACTAGCGCAATGGGGGGAGACCCAGTACTTC
J: TRBJ2-1; size: few; D: TRBD2; V: TRBV6-1; CDR3: CASSGGLAGGRPNEQFF; DNA: TGTGCCAGCAGTGGGGGACTAGCGGGAGGACGACCCAATGAGCAGTTCTTC
J: TRBJ2-5; size: -; D: -; V: TRBV7-8; CDR3: CASSFSLGKAQYF; DNA: TGTGCCAGCAGCTTCTCTCTAGGGAAGGCCCAGTACTTC
J: TRBJ2-1; size: few; D: TRBD2; V: TRBV5-6; CDR3: CASSLLAGVLYEQFF; DNA: TGTGCCAGCAGCCTCTTAGCGGGAGTTCTGTATGAGCAGTTCTTC
J: TRBJ1-1; size: -; D: -; V: TRBV7-6; CDR3: CASAKQGGDTEAFF; DNA: TGTGCCAGCGCGAAACAGGGTGGGGACACTGAAGCTTTCTTT
J: TRBJ2-7; size: -; D: -; V: TRBV9; CDR3: CASSVDLHSYEQYF; DNA: TGTGCCAGCAGCGTAGATCTACACTCCTACGAGCAGTACTTC
J: TRBJ1-1; size: -; D: TRBD1; V: TRBV28; CDR3: CASSLDRQNTEAFF; DNA: TGTGCCAGCAGTTTGGACAGGCAAAACACTGAAGCTTTCTTT
J: TRBJ2-1; size: -; D: -; V: TRBV28; CDR3: CASSGTRSQFF; DNA: TGTGCCAGCAGCGGAACTAGGTCACAGTTCTTC
J: TRBJ1-5; size: few; D: TRBD1; V: TRBV5-1; CDR3: CASSLGDSTLQPQHF; DNA: TGCGCCAGCAGCTTGGGGGACAGCACTTTACAGCCCCAGCATTTT
J: TRBJ1-1; size: few; D: -; V: TRBV6-5; CDR3: CASSGRWSAFF; DNA: TGTGCCAGCAGCGGCCGGTGGAGCGCTTTCTTT
J: TRBJ2-5; size: few; D: -; V: TRBV7-9; CDR3: CASSFLSTGPRRETQYF; DNA: TGTGCCAGCAGCTTTTTATCCACGGGACCGAGAAGGGAGACCCAGTACTTC
J: TRBJ2-1; size: -; D: -; V: TRBV5-4; CDR3: CASSFGGRARNEQFF; DNA: TGTGCCAGCAGCTTTGGGGGTCGCGCGAGAAATGAGCAGTTCTTC
J: TRBJ2-1; size: -; D: TRBD2; V: TRBV15; CDR3: CATSRDFPSGLSYNEQFF; DNA: TGTGCCACCAGCAGAGATTTCCCTAGCGGACTCTCCTACAATGAGCAGTTCTTC
J: TRBJ2-1; size: -; D: TRBD2; V: TRBV6-5; CDR3: CASSYVLAGYNEQFF; DNA: TGTGCCAGCAGTTACGTATTAGCGGGGTACAATGAGCAGTTCTTC
J: TRBJ2-6; size: few; D: TRBD2; V: TRBV25-1; CDR3: CASSPKGRAGANVLTF; DNA: TGTGCCAGCAGCCCGAAAGGGAGGGCTGGGGCCAACGTCCTGACTTTC
J: TRBJ2-3; size: few; D: TRBD2; V: TRBV19; CDR3: CASSPRGGSTDTQYF; DNA: TGTGCCAGTAGTCCGCGGGGCGGGAGTACAGATACGCAGTATTTT
J: TRBJ2-3; size: -; D: TRBD2; V: TRBV5-4; CDR3: CASSLPRTSQYF; DNA: TGTGCCAGCAGCTTACCCCGGACTAGCCAATATTTT
J: TRBJ2-7; size: -; D: -; V: TRBV20-1; CDR3: CSARLYDEQYF; DNA: TGCAGTGCTAGACTCTATGACGAGCAGTACTTC
J: TRBJ2-3; size: few; D: -; V: TRBV9; CDR3: CASSVAADTQYF; DNA: TGTGCCAGCAGCGTAGCGGCAGATACGCAGTATTTT
J: TRBJ2-7; size: -; D: TRBD1; V: TRBV9; CDR3: CASSVAGTGLYEQYF; DNA: TGTGCCAGCAGCGTCGCCGGGACAGGGCTATACGAGCAGTACTTC
J: TRBJ2-5; size: -; D: -; V: TRBV5-1; CDR3: CASSLLGDPIETQYF; DNA: TGCGCCAGCAGCTTGTTGGGGGATCCGATAGAGACCCAGTACTTC
J: TRBJ2-7; size: few; D: TRBD1; V: TRBV19; CDR3: CASSLRGIHYEQYF; DNA: TGTGCCAGTAGTCTCAGGGGGATCCACTACGAGCAGTACTTC
J: TRBJ1-1; size: few; D: -; V: TRBV7-8; CDR3: CASSLAAVNTEAFF; DNA: TGTGCCAGCAGCTTAGCGGCGGTGAACACTGAAGCTTTCTTT
J: TRBJ2-2; size: few; D: -; V: TRBV5-1; CDR3: CASSLDHTVGELFF; DNA: TGCGCCAGCAGCTTGGACCACACGGTCGGGGAGCTGTTTTTT
J: TRBJ2-7; size: -; D: -; V: TRBV19; CDR3: CASRLGGQAIYEQYF; DNA: TGTGCCAGTCGCTTGGGGGGACAAGCGATTTACGAGCAGTACTTC
J: TRBJ1-5; size: -; D: -; V: TRBV28; CDR3: CASSLGQPQHF; DNA: TGTGCCAGCAGTTTGGGTCAGCCCCAGCATTTT
J: TRBJ2-1; size: few; D: -; V: TRBV4-3; CDR3: CASTQSGLLYGEQFF; DNA: TGCGCCAGCACCCAATCGGGACTCCTTTATGGAGAGCAGTTCTTC
J: TRBJ1-2; size: -; D: TRBD1; V: TRBV6-6; CDR3: CASSRTDRRFNYGYTF; DNA: TGTGCCAGCAGCCGGACGGACAGGCGTTTTAACTATGGCTACACCTTC
J: TRBJ2-7; size: -; D: TRBD2; V: TRBV19; CDR3: CASSKAGVFEQYF; DNA: TGTGCCAGTAGTAAGGCGGGAGTGTTCGAGCAGTACTTC
J: TRBJ2-2; size: few; D: -; V: TRBV10-3; CDR3: CAISARGNTGELFF; DNA: TGTGCCATCAGTGCCAGGGGAAACACCGGGGAGCTGTTTTTT
J: TRBJ2-7; size: -; D: TRBD1; V: TRBV28; CDR3: CASSLETGPLRDF; DNA: TGTGCCAGCAGTTTAGAGACAGGGCCGCTCCGCGACTTC
J: TRBJ2-5; size: -; D: TRBD2; V: TRBV18; CDR3: CASSPRRLAESSETQYF; DNA: TGTGCCAGCTCACCACGGCGACTAGCGGAATCCTCCGAGACCCAGTACTTC
J: TRBJ2-1; size: few; D: -; V: TRBV29-1; CDR3: CSVRSSYNEQFF; DNA: TGCAGCGTAAGAAGCTCCTACAATGAGCAGTTCTTC
J: TRBJ2-3; size: -; D: -; V: TRBV21-1; CDR3: CASSIPRWGTPTDTQYF; DNA: TGTGCCAGCAGCATACCCAGGTGGGGGACTCCCACAGATACGCAGTATTTT